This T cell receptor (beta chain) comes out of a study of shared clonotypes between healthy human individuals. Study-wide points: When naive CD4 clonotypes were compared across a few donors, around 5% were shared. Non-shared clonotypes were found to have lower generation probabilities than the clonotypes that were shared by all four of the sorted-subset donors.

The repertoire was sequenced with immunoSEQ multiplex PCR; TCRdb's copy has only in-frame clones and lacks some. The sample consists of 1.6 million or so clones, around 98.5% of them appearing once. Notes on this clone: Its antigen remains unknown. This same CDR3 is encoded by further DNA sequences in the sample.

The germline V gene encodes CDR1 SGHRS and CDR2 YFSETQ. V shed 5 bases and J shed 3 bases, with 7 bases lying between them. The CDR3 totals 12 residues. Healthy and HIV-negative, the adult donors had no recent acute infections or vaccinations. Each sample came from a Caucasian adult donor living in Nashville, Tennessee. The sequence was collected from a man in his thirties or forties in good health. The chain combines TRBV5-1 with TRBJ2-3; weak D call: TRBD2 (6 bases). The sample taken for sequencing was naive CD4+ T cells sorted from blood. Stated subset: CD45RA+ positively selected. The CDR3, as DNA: TGCGCCAGCAGTGGGGGGACAGATACGCAGTATTTT. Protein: CASSGGTDTQYF.